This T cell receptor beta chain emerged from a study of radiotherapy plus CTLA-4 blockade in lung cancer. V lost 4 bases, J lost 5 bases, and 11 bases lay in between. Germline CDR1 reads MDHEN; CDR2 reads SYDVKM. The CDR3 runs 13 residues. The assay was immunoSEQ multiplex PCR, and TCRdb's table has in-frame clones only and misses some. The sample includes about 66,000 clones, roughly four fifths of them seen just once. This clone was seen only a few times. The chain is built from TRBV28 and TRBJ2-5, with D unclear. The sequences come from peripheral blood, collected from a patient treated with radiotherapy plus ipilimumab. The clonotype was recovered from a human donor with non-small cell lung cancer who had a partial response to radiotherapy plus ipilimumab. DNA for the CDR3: TGTGCCAGCAGTTCTGATGCCCGGGAGACCCAGTACTTC. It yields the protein CASSSDARETQYF.